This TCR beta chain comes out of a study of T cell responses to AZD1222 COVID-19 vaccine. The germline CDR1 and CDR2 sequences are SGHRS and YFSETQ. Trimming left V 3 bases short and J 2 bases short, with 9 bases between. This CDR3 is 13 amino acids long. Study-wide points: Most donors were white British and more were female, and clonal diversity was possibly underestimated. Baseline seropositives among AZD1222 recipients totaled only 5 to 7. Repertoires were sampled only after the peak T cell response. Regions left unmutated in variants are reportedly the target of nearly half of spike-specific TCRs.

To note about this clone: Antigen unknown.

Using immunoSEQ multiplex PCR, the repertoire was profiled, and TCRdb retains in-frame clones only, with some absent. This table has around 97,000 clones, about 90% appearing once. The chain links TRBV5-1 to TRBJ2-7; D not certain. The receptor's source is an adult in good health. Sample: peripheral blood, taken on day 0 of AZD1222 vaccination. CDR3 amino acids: CASSSPRPYEQYF. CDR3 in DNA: TGCGCCAGCAGCTCTCCACGCCCCTACGAGCAGTACTTC.